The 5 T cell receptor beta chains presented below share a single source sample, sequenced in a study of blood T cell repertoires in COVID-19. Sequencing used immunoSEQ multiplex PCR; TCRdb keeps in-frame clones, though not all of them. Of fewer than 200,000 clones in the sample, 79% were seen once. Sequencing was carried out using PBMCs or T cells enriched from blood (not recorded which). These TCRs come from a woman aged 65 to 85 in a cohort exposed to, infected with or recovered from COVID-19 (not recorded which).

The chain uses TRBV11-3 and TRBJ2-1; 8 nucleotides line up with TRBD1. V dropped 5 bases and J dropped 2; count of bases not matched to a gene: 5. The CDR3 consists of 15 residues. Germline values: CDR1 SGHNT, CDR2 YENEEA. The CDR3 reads CASSGGQAAYNEQFF. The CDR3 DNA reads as TGTGCCAGCAGCGGGGGACAGGCGGCCTACAATGAGCAGTTCTTC.

CDR3 region: CASSDSGMGYNEQFF. In DNA form, the CDR3 reads TGTGCCAGTAGCGATAGCGGGATGGGCTACAATGAGCAGTTCTTC. V and J are TRBV19 and TRBJ2-1; 8 bases agree with TRBD2. V lost 6 bases, J lost 3 bases, and 7 bases stayed unmatched. The germline V gene has CDR1 LNHDA and CDR2 SQIVND (reference sequence). The CDR3 covers 15 residues.

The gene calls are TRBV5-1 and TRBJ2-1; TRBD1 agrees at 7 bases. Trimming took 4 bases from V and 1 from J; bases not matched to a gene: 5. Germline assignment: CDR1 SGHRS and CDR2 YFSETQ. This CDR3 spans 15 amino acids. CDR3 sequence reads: CASSPSGQSYNEQFF. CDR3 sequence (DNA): TGCGCCAGCAGCCCTTCGGGACAGTCCTACAATGAGCAGTTCTTC.

The CDR3 here is CASFWTGMNTEAFF. In DNA form, the CDR3 reads TGTGCCAGCTTTTGGACAGGCATGAACACTGAAGCTTTCTTT. V usage is TRBV2 and J usage is TRBJ1-1; 7 bases fit TRBD1. After removal of 8 bases from V and 0 bases from J, the junction contained 6 bases not matched to a gene. The CDR3 contains 14 residues. Germline CDR1 is SNHLY and CDR2 is FYNNEI.

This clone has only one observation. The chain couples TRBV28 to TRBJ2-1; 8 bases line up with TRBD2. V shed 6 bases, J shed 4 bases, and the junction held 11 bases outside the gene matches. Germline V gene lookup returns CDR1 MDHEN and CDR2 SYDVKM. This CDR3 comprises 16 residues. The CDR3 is CASSAPTSEVYNEQFF. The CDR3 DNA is TGTGCCAGCAGCGCCCCGACTAGCGAGGTTTACAATGAGCAGTTCTTC.